Shown below are 5 T cell receptor beta chains from a single sample sequenced in a study of T-cell reconstitution after alpha-beta-depleted transplantation in children. Unique molecular identifiers were built into the TCRbeta library. TCRdb passed the PCR reads through MiXCR, listing each CDR3 protein once. The sample lists hundreds of thousands of distinct CDR3 sequences; 11% were seen once. Material: peripheral blood, obtained 180 days after TCRalphabeta/CD19-depleted stem cell transplant. Every receptor here comes from a male patient under 10 years old who had a stem cell transplant for chronic granulomatous disease, so the T cells may come from the graft donor.

This clonotype showed up many times. V and J are TRBV5-8 and TRBJ1-4; D unclear. This CDR3 is built from 15 residues. The germline gives CDR1 SGHTS, CDR2 YDEGEE. Trimming stripped 6 bases from V and 5 bases from J, with 17 bases between. The CDR3 DNA is TGTGCCAGCAAGTCGGGTGACGGAAAGAATGAAAAACTGTTTTTT. Residues: CASKSGDGKNEKLFF.

This clonotype came up many times. This rearrangement joins TRBV18 to TRBJ2-7; D gene ambiguous. V was cut by 5 bases and J by 2 bases, with 10 bases left in between. This CDR3 has 13 amino acids. Germline V gene sequence: CDR1 KGHSH, CDR2 LQKENI. CDR3 nucleotide sequence: TGTGCCAGCTCAGCGACAAGTACCTACGAGCAGTACTTC. Translated: CASSATSTYEQYF.

Many counts were recorded for this clonotype. The chain uses TRBV9 and TRBJ2-1; 9 bases agree with TRBD2. The J segment lost 7 bases and the V segment lost 0 bases, leaving 8 bases of the junction unmatched. Germline CDR1 reads SGDLS; CDR2 reads YYNGEE. This CDR3 region has 16 residues. The CDR3 region has the DNA TGTGCCAGCAGCGTAGATGGGGCGGGAGGGTCTAATGAGCAGTTCTTC. This translates into CASSVDGAGGSNEQFF. The full variable domain, its missing parts supplied by reference TRBV9 and TRBJ2-1, is DSGVTQTPKHLITATGQRVTLRCSPRSGDLSVYWYQQSLDQGLQFLIQYYNGEERAKGNILERFSAQQFPDLHSELNLSSLELGDSALYFCASSVDGAGGSNEQFFGPGTRLTVL.

This clonotype has only a few counts. The gene calls are TRBV5-1 and TRBJ2-7; TRBD2 matches at 8 bases. CDR3 length equals 14 residues. Germline lookup yields CDR1 SGHRS and CDR2 YFSETQ. V lost 2 bases, J lost 5 bases, and 6 bases stayed unmatched. The CDR3 loop reads CASSLRLAGHEQYF. The CDR3 region has the DNA TGCGCCAGCAGCTTAAGGCTAGCGGGCCACGAGCAGTACTTC.

This clonotype occurred many times. The rearrangement joins TRBV5-6 to TRBJ2-1; TRBD2 aligns across 8 bases. The germline CDR1 and CDR2 sequences are SGHDT and YYEEEE. The CDR3 length is 16 residues. With 2 bases clipped from V and 7 bases from J, the junction kept 11 bases outside the gene matches. The CDR3 sequence: CASSLGAGGRGNEQFF. CDR3 sequence (DNA): TGTGCCAGCAGCTTAGGGGCGGGGGGCCGAGGGAATGAGCAGTTCTTC.